These 28 T cell receptor beta chains share one sample of origin, sequenced in a study of T-cell memory formation after mild COVID-19 (dated by TCRdb to 2020 to 2023). The library was built by means of 5' RACE. Instrument used: Illumina NovaSeq 6000. The public reads were reprocessed in TCRdb via fastp at Q25 and MiXCR, keeping in-frame beta chains. Each record represents a unique CDR3 protein, reported with the most common genes and DNA among its rows. The sample data list approximately 300,000 distinct CDR3 sequences, and 15% to 20% of these were observed just once. The ten top clones hold 20% to 25% of the sample. Input material: PBMCs or a T cell subset sorted from them (not recorded which). The source of these receptors is a man younger than 30 who had mild COVID-19 (a few samples of this study predate the infection). The sample titles of this study are shuffled in the database, so cell type and time point are left out; the donor was told from shared clones.

This clonotype was counted between two and nine times. V gene TRBV12-3 or TRBV12-4 combines with J gene TRBJ2-1, with D perhaps TRBD1 or TRBD2 (5 bases each). The CDR3 has 13 amino acids. V was shortened by 8 bases and J by 5 bases, with 13 bases between the two germline ends. The CDR3 loop reads CASAEGWNNEQFF. The CDR3 DNA reads as TGTGCCAGCGCCGAGGGGTGGAACAATGAGCAGTTCTTC.

V is TRBV4-1 and J is TRBJ2-2; 10 nucleotides align to TRBD1. This CDR3 has 16 amino acids. V shed 2 bases and J 4 bases; nucleotides not matched to a gene: 4. From germline, CDR1 is MGHRA and CDR2 YSYEKL. The CDR3 sequence: CASSQSGTGVTGELFF. CDR3 bases: TGCGCCAGCAGCCAATCCGGGACAGGGGTCACCGGGGAGCTGTTTTTT.

The chain recombines TRBV9 with TRBJ1-4, with D possibly being TRBD1 (5 bases). V dropped 2 bases and J dropped 6 bases, with 14 bases sitting between them. The CDR3 totals 15 residues. CDR1 and CDR2 from the germline V gene are SGDLS and YYNGEE. The CDR3 reads CASSVQGSVDEKLFF. The CDR3 region has the DNA TGTGCCAGCAGCGTGCAGGGAAGTGTTGATGAAAAACTGTTTTTT.

The V and J genes are TRBV23-1 and TRBJ2-7, with D unresolved. TRBV23-1 is flagged as an ORF with uncertain function. V was clipped by 3 bases and J by 2 bases, with 11 bases between them. This CDR3 spans 14 amino acids. In nucleotides, the CDR3 is TGCGCCAGCAGTCAGCTTACCAAGACCTACGAGCAGTACGTC. Its translation: CASSQLTKTYEQYV.

The chain couples TRBV5-1 to TRBJ1-2; maybe TRBD1 (5 bases). This CDR3 has 14 amino acids. Trimming pared 0 bases from V and 3 bases from J, leaving 9 bases between. Germline-derived CDR1 and CDR2 are SGHRS and YFSETQ. CDR3 DNA: TGCGCCAGCAGCTTGGGACAGAGACACTATGGCTACACCTTC. It encodes CASSLGQRHYGYTF.

This rearrangement joins TRBV12-5 to TRBJ2-4, with no clear D. CDR1 LGHNT and CDR2 FRNRAP come from the germline V gene. The CDR3 length is 15 residues. V lost 3 bases, J lost 0 bases, and 9 bases lay in between. For the CDR3, the DNA is TGTGCTAGTGGTTTTCTGGGGAAAGCCAAAAACATTCAGTACTTC. Its translation is CASGFLGKAKNIQYF.

The chain links TRBV5-6 to TRBJ1-1; 11 nucleotides agree with TRBD1. Germline CDR1 SGHDT, CDR2 YYEEEE. This CDR3 spans 16 amino acids. V shed 3 bases and J 5 bases; nucleotides not matched to a gene: 9. CDR3 in DNA: TGTGCCAGCAGCTGGACAGGGGGCTTCGGTCGGACTGAAGCTTTCTTT. Protein product: CASSWTGGFGRTEAFF.

The genes are TRBV5-1 and TRBJ1-2, with D perhaps TRBD1 (5 bases). This CDR3 comprises 14 residues. Germline CDR1 reads SGHRS; CDR2 reads YFSETQ. The V gene lost 5 bases and the J gene lost 4 bases, with 15 bases spanning the gap. In nucleotides, the CDR3 is TGCGCCAGCAGGCAGAGCACAGGATTCTATGGCTACACCTTC. Translation gives CASRQSTGFYGYTF.

J is TRBJ1-2 and V is TRBV3-1; tentative D call: TRBD1 (5 bases). Germline CDR1 is LGHDT and CDR2 is YNNKEL (reference sequence). CDR3 size: 14 residues. The ends were cut back, 4 bases at V and 1 base at J, with 10 bases in the middle. CDR3 loop: CASSRGTDNYGYTF. The CDR3 coding sequence is TGTGCCAGCAGCCGAGGGACGGATAACTATGGCTACACCTTC.

V usage is TRBV7-2 and J usage is TRBJ2-2, with D unclear. The V end lost 5 bases, the J end lost 9 bases, and 13 bases lay between the germline ends. In germline, CDR1 is SGHTA, CDR2 FQGNSA. The CDR3 totals 13 residues. CDR3: CASSQIGYRELFF. The CDR3 DNA is TGTGCCAGCAGCCAAATCGGTTACCGGGAGCTGTTTTTT.

The chain has TRBV6-5 and TRBJ2-4, with TRBD1 as a possible D gene (5 bases). V lost 0 bases, J lost 6 bases, and 12 bases lay in between. The CDR3 is 15 residues long. Looked up from germline, CDR1 is MNHEY and CDR2 is SVGAGI. The CDR3 DNA is TGTGCCAGCAGTTACTCGGTACAGGCCGGAAACATTCAGTACTTC. Its protein product is CASSYSVQAGNIQYF.

This clonotype occurred many times. The chain is built from TRBV5-5 and TRBJ2-3; weak D call: TRBD1 (5 bases). Germline loops: CDR1 SGHKS, CDR2 YYEKEE (reference sequence). The CDR3 totals 16 residues. Trimming took 5 bases from V and 4 from J, leaving 20 bases between them. CDR3 sequence: CASRSRNRLLPDTQYF. The CDR3 DNA reads as TGTGCCAGCAGGAGCCGTAACAGGCTCTTACCAGATACGCAGTATTTT.

This clonotype showed up just a few times. J is TRBJ1-2 and V is TRBV7-9; D unresolved. The germline V and J ends were trimmed by 2 bases and 3 bases, with 7 bases remaining between them. Per germline, CDR1 SEHNR and CDR2 FQNEAQ (reference sequence). The CDR3 covers 13 residues. The CDR3 protein is CASSLTSDYGYTF. CDR3 nucleotides: TGTGCCAGCAGCTTAACTTCGGACTATGGCTACACCTTC.

This chain joins TRBV23-1 and TRBJ2-3; perhaps D is TRBD1 or TRBD2 (5 bases each). TRBV23-1 is marked as an open reading frame, function uncertain. The V end was cut by 2 bases, the J end by 3 bases, with 18 bases between. The CDR3 length is 17 residues. This chain's CDR3 is CASSQPAPGRWTDTQYF. The DNA of the CDR3 is TGCGCCAGCAGTCAACCCGCTCCAGGGAGATGGACAGATACGCAGTATTTT.

The V call is TRBV6-1, the J call TRBJ1-2, with D maybe TRBD1 (5 bases). V was clipped by 2 bases and J by 0 bases, with 13 bases between them. Germline CDR1 and CDR2: MNHNS and SASEGT. This CDR3 is built from 16 residues. CDR3 region: CASSEWRGISNYGYTF. The CDR3 region has the DNA TGTGCCAGCAGTGAATGGAGGGGCATCTCTAACTATGGCTACACCTTC.

This clonotype was found a few times. The junction does not match germline at one end; this may be a read error. The V call is TRBV18, the J call TRBJ1-3; D ambiguous. Germline loops: CDR1 KGHSH, CDR2 LQKENI. The length of the CDR3 is 14 residues. The CDR3 sequence: CASSREVEGNTIYF. CDR3 sequence (DNA): TGTGCCAGTTCACGGGAGGTTGAAGGAAACACCATATATTTT.

The rearrangement links TRBV7-9 to TRBJ1-1; 8 bases agree with TRBD1. This CDR3 has 14 amino acids. The V gene's germline CDR1 is SEHNR and CDR2 FQNEAQ (reference sequence). Unmatched junction bases numbered 4, after V lost 2 bases and J lost 5 bases. The CDR3 loop is CASSLQGARTEAFF. CDR3 DNA: TGTGCCAGCAGCTTACAGGGGGCGCGGACTGAAGCTTTCTTT.

The chain couples TRBV4-3 to TRBJ1-1; tentative D call: TRBD1 (5 bases). The CDR3 spans 18 residues. CDR1 and CDR2 from the germline V gene are LGHNA and YSLEER. The germline V and J ends were trimmed by 4 bases and 4 bases, with 25 bases remaining between them. CDR3 coding DNA: TGCGCCAGCAGCCGCGGGTCGTCCTCGGGGGGAGGTATCACTGAAGCTTTCTTT. Translated: CASSRGSSSGGGITEAFF.

V is TRBV18 and J is TRBJ1-4, with D possibly matching TRBD1 (5 bases). CDR1 KGHSH and CDR2 LQKENI come from the germline V gene. The CDR3 runs to 15 residues. V shed 6 bases and J shed 0 bases, with 11 bases lying between them. As DNA, the CDR3 is TGTGCCAGCTCGCCCGGGGGAGCAACTAATGAAAAACTGTTTTTT. Amino acid sequence: CASSPGGATNEKLFF.

The chain is built from TRBV7-9 and TRBJ2-3; 8 nucleotides match TRBD2. The CDR3 covers 18 residues. Per germline, CDR1 SEHNR and CDR2 FQNEAQ (reference sequence). J was trimmed by 1 base and V by 5 bases; bases with no gene match: 14. As DNA, the CDR3 is TGTGCCAGCAGCGCCACCGTACGGGGGGGCCCGGGCACAGATACGCAGTATTTT. It is translated as CASSATVRGGPGTDTQYF.

The CDR3 DNA is TGCAGTGCTAGTAGGTTAACAGGGATGGCTGAGAACACTGAAGCTTTCTTT. As protein: CSASRLTGMAENTEAFF. The rearrangement links TRBV20-1 to TRBJ1-1; tentatively, D is TRBD1 (6 bases). The length of the CDR3 is 17 residues. Germline lookup yields CDR1 DFQATT and CDR2 SNEGSKA (reference sequence). Trimming shortened V by 3 bases and J by 1 base, and 21 bases separated the two germline ends.

The genes are TRBV2 and TRBJ2-1; 11 nucleotides match TRBD2. J was trimmed by 2 bases and V by 3 bases; bases with no gene match: 3. The germline V gene has CDR1 SNHLY and CDR2 FYNNEI. This CDR3 spans 16 amino acids. The CDR3: CASSDLSGGAYNEQFF. Here the CDR3 DNA reads TGTGCCAGCAGTGACCTTAGCGGGGGGGCCTACAATGAGCAGTTCTTC.

The chain combines TRBV11-1 with TRBJ2-7; 10 positions match TRBD2. V shed 5 bases, J shed 2 bases, and the junction held 6 bases outside the gene matches. The CDR3 spans 15 residues. Germline assignment: CDR1 SGHAT and CDR2 FQDESV (reference sequence). The CDR3 DNA reads as TGTGCCAGCAGCGTGGGGACTAGCGCGACCTACGAGCAGTACTTC. This codes for CASSVGTSATYEQYF. The entire variable domain, with the rest obtained from reference TRBV11-1 and TRBJ2-7, is as follows: EAEVAQSPRYKITEKSQAVAFWCDPISGHATLYWYRQILGQGPELLVQFQDESVVDDSQLPKDRFSAERLKGVDSTLKIQPAELGDSAMYLCASSVGTSATYEQYFGPGTRLTVT.

This chain links TRBV11-2 with TRBJ2-7; TRBD2 might be the D (5 bases). The V gene's germline CDR1 is SGHAT and CDR2 FQNNGV. This CDR3 region has 12 residues. Deletions cut 5 bases from V and 4 bases from J, with 9 bases between. In DNA form, the CDR3 reads TGTGCCAGCAGCCACTCGGGGTACGAGCAGTACTTC. Protein: CASSHSGYEQYF.

J is TRBJ2-1 and V is TRBV6-5; TRBD2 matches 10 bases. The trim removed 5 bases at V and 7 bases at J, leaving 11 bases unmatched. The CDR3 totals 16 residues. The germline gives CDR1 MNHEY, CDR2 SVGAGI. This chain's CDR3 is CASSTQKRGGVNEQFF. CDR3 bases: TGTGCCAGCAGTACTCAAAAGCGGGGGGGTGTAAATGAGCAGTTCTTC.

This clonotype has just a few counts. The genes are TRBV5-6 and TRBJ1-5; TRBD1 matches 8 bases. The CDR3 loop spans 14 amino acids. The trim removed 3 bases at V and 5 bases at J, leaving 4 bases unmatched. From germline, CDR1 is SGHDT and CDR2 YYEEEE. The DNA of the CDR3 is TGTGCCAGCAGCTCGGACAGGGCCGATCAGCCCCAGCATTTT. Its translation is CASSSDRADQPQHF.

The sample holds a few counts of this clonotype. This chain joins TRBV7-3 and TRBJ1-1; no firm D call. This CDR3 spans 13 amino acids. Trimming took off 4 bases at V and 1 base at J, with 7 bases between the two ends. The germline V gene encodes CDR1 SGHTA and CDR2 FQGTGA. Here the CDR3 reads CASSSLGNTEAFF. The CDR3 DNA reads TGTGCCAGCAGCTCCTTAGGGAACACTGAAGCTTTCTTT.

This clonotype has just a few counts. V usage is TRBV7-9 and J usage is TRBJ1-3, with D hard to call. Germline V gene data show CDR1 as SEHNR and CDR2 as FQNEAQ (reference sequence). V was shortened by 2 bases and J by 0 bases, with 8 bases between the two germline ends. The CDR3 has 15 amino acids. The CDR3 DNA is TGTGCCAGCAGCTTAAACCTTCGCTCTGGAAACACCATATATTTT. Its protein is CASSLNLRSGNTIYF.